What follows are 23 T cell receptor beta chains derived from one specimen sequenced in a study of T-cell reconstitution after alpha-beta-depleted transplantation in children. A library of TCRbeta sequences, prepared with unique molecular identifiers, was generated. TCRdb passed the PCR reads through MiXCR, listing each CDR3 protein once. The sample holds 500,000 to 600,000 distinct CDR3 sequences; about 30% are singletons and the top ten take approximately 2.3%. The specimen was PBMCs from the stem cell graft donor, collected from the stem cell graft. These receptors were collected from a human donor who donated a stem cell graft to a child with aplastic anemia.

The CDR3: CASSPNAGQEYQETQYF. The DNA for the CDR3 is TGTGCCAGCAGCCCGAACGCCGGACAGGAGTACCAAGAGACCCAGTACTTC. The chain uses TRBV6-1 and TRBJ2-5; 7 nucleotides line up with TRBD1. The CDR3 extends over 17 amino acids. Looked up from germline, CDR1 is MNHNS and CDR2 is SASEGT. V was clipped by 6 bases and J by 0 bases; unmatched bases: 13.

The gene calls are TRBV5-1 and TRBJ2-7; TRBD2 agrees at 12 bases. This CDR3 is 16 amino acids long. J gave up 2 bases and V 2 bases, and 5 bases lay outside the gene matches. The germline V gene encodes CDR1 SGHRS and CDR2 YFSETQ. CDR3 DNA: TGCGCCAGCAGCTTCGTCGGGACTAGCGGGCCCTACGAGCAGTACTTC. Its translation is CASSFVGTSGPYEQYF.

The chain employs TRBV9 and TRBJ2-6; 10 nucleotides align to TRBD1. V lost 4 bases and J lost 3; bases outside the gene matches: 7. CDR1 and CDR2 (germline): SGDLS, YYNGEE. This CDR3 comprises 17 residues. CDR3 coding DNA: TGTGCCAGCAGCACCCGACAGGGGGCCTTTGGGGCCAACGTCCTGACTTTC. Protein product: CASSTRQGAFGANVLTF.

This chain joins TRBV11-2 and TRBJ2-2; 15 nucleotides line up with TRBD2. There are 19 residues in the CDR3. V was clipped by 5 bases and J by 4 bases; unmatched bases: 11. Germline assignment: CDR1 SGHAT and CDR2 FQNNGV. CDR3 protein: CASSPPGLAGGPGTGELFF. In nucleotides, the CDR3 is TGTGCCAGCAGCCCCCCTGGACTAGCGGGAGGGCCGGGCACCGGGGAGCTGTTTTTT.

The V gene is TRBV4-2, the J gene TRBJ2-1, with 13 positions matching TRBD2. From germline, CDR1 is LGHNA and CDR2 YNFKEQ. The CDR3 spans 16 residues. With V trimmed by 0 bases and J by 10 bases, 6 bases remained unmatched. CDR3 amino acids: CASSQEGTSGIGEQFF. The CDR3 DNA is TGTGCCAGCAGCCAAGAAGGGACTAGCGGGATAGGGGAGCAGTTCTTC.

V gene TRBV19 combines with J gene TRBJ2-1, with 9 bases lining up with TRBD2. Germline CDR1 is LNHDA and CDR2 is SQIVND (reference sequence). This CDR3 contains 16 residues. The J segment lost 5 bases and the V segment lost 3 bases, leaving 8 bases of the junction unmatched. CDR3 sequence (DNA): TGTGCCAGTAGTATTCGGGCTAGCGGGACTAACAATGAGCAGTTCTTC. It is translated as CASSIRASGTNNEQFF.

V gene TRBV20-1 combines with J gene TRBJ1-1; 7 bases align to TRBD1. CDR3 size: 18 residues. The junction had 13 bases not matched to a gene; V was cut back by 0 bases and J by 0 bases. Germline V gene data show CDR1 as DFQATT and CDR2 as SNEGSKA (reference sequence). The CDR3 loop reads CSARDRVYGDSLNTEAFF. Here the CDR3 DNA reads TGCAGTGCTAGAGATAGGGTTTATGGGGACAGCCTGAACACTGAAGCTTTCTTT.

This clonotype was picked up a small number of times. DNA of the CDR3: TGTGCCAGCAGCAGACATCGCCTCAATCAGCCCCAGCATTTT. This translates into CASSRHRLNQPQHF. The chain recombines TRBV6-1 with TRBJ1-5; D not resolved. CDR1 and CDR2 (germline): MNHNS, SASEGT. This CDR3 spans 14 amino acids. The germline V and J ends were trimmed by 6 bases and 3 bases, with 12 bases remaining between them.

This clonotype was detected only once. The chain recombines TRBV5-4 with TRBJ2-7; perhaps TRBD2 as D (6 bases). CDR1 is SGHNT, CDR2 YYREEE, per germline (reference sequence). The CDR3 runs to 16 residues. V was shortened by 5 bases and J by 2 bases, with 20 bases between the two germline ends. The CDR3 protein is CASSPQGRESPYEQYF. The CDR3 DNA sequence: TGTGCCAGCAGTCCCCAGGGTCGGGAGTCTCCCTACGAGCAGTACTTC.

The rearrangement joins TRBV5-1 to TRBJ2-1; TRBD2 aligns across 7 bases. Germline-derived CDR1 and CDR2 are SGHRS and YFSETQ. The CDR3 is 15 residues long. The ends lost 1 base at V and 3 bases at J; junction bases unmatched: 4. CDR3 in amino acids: CASSLLGEGYNEQFF. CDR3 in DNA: TGCGCCAGCAGCTTGTTGGGGGAGGGCTACAATGAGCAGTTCTTC.

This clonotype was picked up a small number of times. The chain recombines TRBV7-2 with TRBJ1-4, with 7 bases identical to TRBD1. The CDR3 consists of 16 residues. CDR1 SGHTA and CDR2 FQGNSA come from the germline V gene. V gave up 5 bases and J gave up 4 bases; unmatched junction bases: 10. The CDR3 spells CASSPRGGGFNEKLFF. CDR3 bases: TGTGCCAGCAGCCCCAGGGGGGGGGGATTTAATGAAAAACTGTTTTTT. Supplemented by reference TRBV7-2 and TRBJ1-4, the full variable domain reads GAGVSQSPSNKVTEKGKDVELRCDPISGHTALYWYRQSLGQGLEFLIYFQGNSAPDKSGLPSDRFSAERTGGSVSTLTIQRTQQEDSAVYLCASSPRGGGFNEKLFFGSGTQLSVL.

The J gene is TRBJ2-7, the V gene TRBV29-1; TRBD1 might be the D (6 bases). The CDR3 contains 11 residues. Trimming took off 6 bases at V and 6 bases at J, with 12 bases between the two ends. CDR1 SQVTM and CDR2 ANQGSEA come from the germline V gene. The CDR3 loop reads CSVPRGSEQYF. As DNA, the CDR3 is TGCAGCGTCCCGAGGGGGTCCGAGCAGTACTTC.

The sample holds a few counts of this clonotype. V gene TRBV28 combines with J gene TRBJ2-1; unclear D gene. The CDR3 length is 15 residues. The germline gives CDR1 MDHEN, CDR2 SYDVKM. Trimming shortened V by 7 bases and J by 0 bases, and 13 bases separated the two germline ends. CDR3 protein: CASTGQAASYNEQFF. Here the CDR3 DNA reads TGTGCCAGCACCGGGCAGGCAGCCTCCTACAATGAGCAGTTCTTC.

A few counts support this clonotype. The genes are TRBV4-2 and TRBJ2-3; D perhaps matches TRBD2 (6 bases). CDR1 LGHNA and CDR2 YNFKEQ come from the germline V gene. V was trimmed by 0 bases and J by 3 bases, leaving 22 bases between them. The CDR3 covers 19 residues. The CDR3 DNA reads TGTGCCAGCAGCCAAGATCAAGGCGGGACGACTGAACTGACAGATACGCAGTATTTT. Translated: CASSQDQGGTTELTDTQYF.

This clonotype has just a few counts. CDR3 amino acids: CASSQLSGGTYEQYV. The CDR3 bases are TGTGCCAGCAGCCAATTAAGCGGGGGGACCTACGAGCAGTACGTC. The rearrangement links TRBV7-9 to TRBJ2-7, with 9 bases that match TRBD2. The CDR3 contains 15 residues. V lost 5 bases, J lost 2 bases, and 7 bases stayed unmatched. From germline, CDR1 is SEHNR and CDR2 FQNEAQ (reference sequence).

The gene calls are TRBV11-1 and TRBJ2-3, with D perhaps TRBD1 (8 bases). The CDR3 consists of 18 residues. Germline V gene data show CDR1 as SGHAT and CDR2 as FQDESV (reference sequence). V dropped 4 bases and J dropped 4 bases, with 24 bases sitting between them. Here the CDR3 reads CASSSGQVRLAVADTQYF. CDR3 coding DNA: TGTGCCAGCAGCTCGGGACAGGTTCGGCTAGCGGTGGCAGATACGCAGTATTTT.

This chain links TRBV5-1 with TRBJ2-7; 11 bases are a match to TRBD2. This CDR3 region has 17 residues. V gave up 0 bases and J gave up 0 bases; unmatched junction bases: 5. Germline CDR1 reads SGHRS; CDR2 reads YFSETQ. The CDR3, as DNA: TGCGCCAGCAGCTTGGCCGGGACTAGCGGCAGCTCCTACGAGCAGTACGTC. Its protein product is CASSLAGTSGSSYEQYV.

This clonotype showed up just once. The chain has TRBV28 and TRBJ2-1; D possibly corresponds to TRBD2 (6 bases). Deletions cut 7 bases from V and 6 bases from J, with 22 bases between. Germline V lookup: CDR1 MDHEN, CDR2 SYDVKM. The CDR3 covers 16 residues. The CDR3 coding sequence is TGTGCCAGCATCACCGAAGGGGCGGGAAACCCCAATGAGCAGTTCTTC. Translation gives CASITEGAGNPNEQFF. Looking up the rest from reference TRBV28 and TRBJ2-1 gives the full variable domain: DVKVTQSSRYLVKRTGEKVFLECVQDMDHENMFWYRQDPGLGLRLIYFSYDVKMKEKGDIPEGYSVSREKKERFSLILESASTNQTSMYLCASITEGAGNPNEQFFGPGTRLTVL.

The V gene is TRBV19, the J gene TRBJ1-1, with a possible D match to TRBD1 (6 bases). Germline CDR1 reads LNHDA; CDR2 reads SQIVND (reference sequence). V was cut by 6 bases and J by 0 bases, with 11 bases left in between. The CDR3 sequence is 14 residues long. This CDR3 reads CASRNGQMNTEAFF. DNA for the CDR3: TGTGCCAGTAGGAATGGACAGATGAACACTGAAGCTTTCTTT.

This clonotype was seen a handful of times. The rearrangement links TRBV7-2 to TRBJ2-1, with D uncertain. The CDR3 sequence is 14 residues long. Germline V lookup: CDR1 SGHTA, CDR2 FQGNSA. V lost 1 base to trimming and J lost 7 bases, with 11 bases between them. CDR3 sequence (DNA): TGTGCCAGCAGCTTAGTAACCCTTCGGAATGAGCAGTTCTTC. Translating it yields CASSLVTLRNEQFF. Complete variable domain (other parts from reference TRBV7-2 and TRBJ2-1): GAGVSQSPSNKVTEKGKDVELRCDPISGHTALYWYRQSLGQGLEFLIYFQGNSAPDKSGLPSDRFSAERTGGSVSTLTIQRTQQEDSAVYLCASSLVTLRNEQFFGPGTRLTVL.

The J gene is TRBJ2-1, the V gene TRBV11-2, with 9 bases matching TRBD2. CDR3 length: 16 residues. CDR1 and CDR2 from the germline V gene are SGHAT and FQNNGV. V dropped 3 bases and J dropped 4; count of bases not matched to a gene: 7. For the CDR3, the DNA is TGTGCCAGCAGCTTCAGACTAGCGGACCTTTACAATGAGCAGTTCTTC. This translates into CASSFRLADLYNEQFF.

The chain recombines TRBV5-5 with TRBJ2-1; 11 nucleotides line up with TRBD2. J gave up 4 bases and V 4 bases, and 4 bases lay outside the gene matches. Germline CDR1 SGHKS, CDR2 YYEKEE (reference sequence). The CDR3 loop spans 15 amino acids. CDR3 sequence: CASSTGLAGYNEQFF. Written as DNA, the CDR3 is TGTGCCAGCAGCACAGGACTAGCGGGTTACAATGAGCAGTTCTTC.

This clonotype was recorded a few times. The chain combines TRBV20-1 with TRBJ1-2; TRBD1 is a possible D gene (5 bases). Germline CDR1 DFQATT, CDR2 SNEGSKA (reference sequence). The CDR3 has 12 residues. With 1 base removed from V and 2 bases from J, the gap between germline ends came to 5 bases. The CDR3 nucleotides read TGCAGTGCTAGAGGGGACAACTATGGCTACACCTTC. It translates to CSARGDNYGYTF.